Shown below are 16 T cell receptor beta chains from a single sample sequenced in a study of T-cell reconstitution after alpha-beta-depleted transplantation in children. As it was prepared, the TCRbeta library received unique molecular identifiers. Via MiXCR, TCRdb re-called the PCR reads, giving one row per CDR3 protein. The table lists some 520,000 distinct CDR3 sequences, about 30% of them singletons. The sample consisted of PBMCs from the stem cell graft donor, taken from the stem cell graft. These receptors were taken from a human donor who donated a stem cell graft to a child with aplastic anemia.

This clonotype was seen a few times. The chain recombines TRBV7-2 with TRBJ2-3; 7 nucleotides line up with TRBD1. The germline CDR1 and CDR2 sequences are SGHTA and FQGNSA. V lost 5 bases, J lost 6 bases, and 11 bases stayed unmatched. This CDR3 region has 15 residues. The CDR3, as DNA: TGTGCCAGCAGCCAGGGGACAGAACCCTCGGATACGCAGTATTTT. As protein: CASSQGTEPSDTQYF.

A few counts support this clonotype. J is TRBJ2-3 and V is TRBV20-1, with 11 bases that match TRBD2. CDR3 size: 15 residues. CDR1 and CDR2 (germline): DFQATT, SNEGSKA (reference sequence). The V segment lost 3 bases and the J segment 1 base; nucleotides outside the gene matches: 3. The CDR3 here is CSASLGLAGTDTQYF. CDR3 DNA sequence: TGCAGTGCTAGCCTGGGACTAGCGGGCACAGATACGCAGTATTTT.

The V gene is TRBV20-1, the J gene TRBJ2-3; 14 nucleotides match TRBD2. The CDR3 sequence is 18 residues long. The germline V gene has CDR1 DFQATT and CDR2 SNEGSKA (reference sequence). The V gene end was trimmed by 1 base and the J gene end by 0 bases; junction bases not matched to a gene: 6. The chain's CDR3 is CSARARTSGRLSTDTQYF. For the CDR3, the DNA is TGCAGTGCTAGAGCCCGGACTAGCGGGAGGCTGAGCACAGATACGCAGTATTTT.

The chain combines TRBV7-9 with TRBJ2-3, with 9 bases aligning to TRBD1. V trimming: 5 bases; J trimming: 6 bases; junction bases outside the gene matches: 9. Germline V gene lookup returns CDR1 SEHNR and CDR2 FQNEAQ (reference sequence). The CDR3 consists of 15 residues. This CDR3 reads CASSHRDREGDTQYF. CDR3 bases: TGTGCCAGCAGCCACCGGGACAGGGAGGGGGATACGCAGTATTTT. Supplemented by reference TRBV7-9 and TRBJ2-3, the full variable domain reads DTGVSQNPRHKITKRGQNVTFRCDPISEHNRLYWYRQTLGQGPEFLTYFQNEAQLEKSRLLSDRFSAERPKGSFSTLEIQRTEQGDSAMYLCASSHRDREGDTQYFGPGTRLTVL.

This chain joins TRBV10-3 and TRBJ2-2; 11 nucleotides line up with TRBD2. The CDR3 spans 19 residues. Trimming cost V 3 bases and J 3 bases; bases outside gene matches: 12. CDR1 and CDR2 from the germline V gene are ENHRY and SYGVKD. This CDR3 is CAISERVAGGSAHTGELFF. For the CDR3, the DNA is TGTGCCATCAGTGAAAGGGTAGCGGGAGGGTCAGCGCACACCGGGGAGCTGTTTTTT.

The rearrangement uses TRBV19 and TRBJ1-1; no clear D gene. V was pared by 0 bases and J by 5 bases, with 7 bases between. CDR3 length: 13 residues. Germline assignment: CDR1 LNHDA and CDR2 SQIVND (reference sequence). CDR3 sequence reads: CASSIEVLTEAFF. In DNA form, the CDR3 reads TGTGCCAGTAGTATAGAGGTTTTAACTGAAGCTTTCTTT.

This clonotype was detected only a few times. The DNA for the CDR3 is TGTGCCACCAGCAGAGGATTGGCCCCGGCAGATACGCAGTATTTT. Its protein is CATSRGLAPADTQYF. The chain couples TRBV15 to TRBJ2-3; D is unresolved. The V end lost 1 base, the J end lost 4 bases, and 12 bases lay between the germline ends. CDR1 is LNHNV and CDR2 is YYDKDF in the germline V gene (reference sequence). There are 15 residues in the CDR3.

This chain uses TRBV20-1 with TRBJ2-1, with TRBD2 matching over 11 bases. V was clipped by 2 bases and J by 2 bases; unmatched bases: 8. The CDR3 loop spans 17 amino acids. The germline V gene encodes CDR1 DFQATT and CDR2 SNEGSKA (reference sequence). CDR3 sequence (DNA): TGCAGTGCTAGATTTGAGGGACTAGCGGAACCCTACAATGAGCAGTTCTTC. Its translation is CSARFEGLAEPYNEQFF.

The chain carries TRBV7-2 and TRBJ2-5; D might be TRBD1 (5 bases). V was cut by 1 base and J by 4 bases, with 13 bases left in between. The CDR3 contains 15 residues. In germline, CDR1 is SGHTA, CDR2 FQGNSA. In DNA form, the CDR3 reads TGTGCCAGCAGCTTAGTGGTAGGGGTGGGAGAGACCCAGTACTTC. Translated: CASSLVVGVGETQYF.

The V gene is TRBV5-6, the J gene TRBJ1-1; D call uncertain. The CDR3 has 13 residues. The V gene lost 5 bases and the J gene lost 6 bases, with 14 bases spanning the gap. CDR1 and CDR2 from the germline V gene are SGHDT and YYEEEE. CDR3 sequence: CASSLGGGPEAFF. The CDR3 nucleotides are TGTGCCAGCAGTCTTGGTGGAGGCCCTGAAGCTTTCTTT.

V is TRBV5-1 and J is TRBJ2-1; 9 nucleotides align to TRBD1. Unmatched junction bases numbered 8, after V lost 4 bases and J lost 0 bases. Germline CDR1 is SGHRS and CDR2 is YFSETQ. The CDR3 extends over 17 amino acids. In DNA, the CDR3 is TGCGCCAGCAGCCCGACAGGGGGGATGAGCTCCTACAATGAGCAGTTCTTC. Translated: CASSPTGGMSSYNEQFF.

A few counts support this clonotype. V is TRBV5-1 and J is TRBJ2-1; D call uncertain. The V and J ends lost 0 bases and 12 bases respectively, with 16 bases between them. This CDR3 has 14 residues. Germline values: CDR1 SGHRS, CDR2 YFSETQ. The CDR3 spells CASSLDLGSVRQFF. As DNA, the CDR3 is TGCGCCAGCAGCTTGGATTTGGGGTCTGTAAGGCAGTTCTTC.

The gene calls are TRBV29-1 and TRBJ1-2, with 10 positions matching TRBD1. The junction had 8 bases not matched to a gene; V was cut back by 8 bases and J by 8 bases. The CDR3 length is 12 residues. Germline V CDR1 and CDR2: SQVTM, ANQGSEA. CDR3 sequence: CSFPGQGGGYTF. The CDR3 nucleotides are TGCAGCTTCCCAGGACAGGGGGGGGGCTACACCTTC.

The CDR3 bases are TGCAGTGCTAGAGGGGCGGCAGGAGGAAGAGGCTACACCTTC. This codes for CSARGAAGGRGYTF. The J gene is TRBJ1-2, the V gene TRBV20-1; D not certain. Trimming pared 1 base from V and 8 bases from J, leaving 17 bases between. Germline V gene sequence: CDR1 DFQATT, CDR2 SNEGSKA (reference sequence). The CDR3 has 14 residues.

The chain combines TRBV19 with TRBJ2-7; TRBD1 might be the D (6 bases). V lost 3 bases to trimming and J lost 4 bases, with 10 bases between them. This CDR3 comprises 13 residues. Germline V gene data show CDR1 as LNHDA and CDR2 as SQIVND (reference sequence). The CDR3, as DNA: TGTGCCAGTAGTATGGGACACGCATACGAGCAGTACTTC. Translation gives CASSMGHAYEQYF.

In DNA, the CDR3 is TGTGCCACCAGGGACAGGGTGAACACTGAAGCTTTCTTT. Translating gives CATRDRVNTEAFF. The chain couples TRBV24-1 to TRBJ1-1; 8 bases align to TRBD1. Germline lookup yields CDR1 KGHDR and CDR2 SFDVKD. V lost 7 bases, J lost 0 bases, and 0 bases stayed unmatched. This CDR3 is built from 13 residues.